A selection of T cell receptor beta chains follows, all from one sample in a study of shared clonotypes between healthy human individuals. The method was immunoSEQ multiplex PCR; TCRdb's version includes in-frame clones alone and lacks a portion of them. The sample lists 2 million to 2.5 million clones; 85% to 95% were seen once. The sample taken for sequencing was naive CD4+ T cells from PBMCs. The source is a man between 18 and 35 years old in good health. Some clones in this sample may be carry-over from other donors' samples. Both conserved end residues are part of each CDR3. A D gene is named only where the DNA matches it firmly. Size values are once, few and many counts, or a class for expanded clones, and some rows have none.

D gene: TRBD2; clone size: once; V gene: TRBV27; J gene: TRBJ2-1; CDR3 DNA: TGTGCCAGCAGTTTAGTAGCGGGAACCTACAATGAGCAGTTCTTC; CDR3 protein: CASSLVAGTYNEQFF
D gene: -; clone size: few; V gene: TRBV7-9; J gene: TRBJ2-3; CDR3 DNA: TGTGCCAGCAGCTTAGTCAGCACAGATACGCAGTATTTT; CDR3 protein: CASSLVSTDTQYF
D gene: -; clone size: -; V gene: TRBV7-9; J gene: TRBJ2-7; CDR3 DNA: TGTGCCAGCAGCTTAGGGGCGGTAGAGTCCGACGAGCAGTACTTC; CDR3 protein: CASSLGAVESDEQYF
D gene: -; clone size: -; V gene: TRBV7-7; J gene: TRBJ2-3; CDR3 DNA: TGTGCCAGCAGCCCGGGACTTTCGGGAGATACGCAGTATTTT; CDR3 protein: CASSPGLSGDTQYF
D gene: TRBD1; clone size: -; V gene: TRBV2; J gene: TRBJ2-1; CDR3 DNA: TGTGCCAGCAGTGGACAGGGATCCTACAATGAGCAGTTCTTC; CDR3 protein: CASSGQGSYNEQFF
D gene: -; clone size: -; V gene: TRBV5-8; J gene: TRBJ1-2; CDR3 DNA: TGTGCCAGCAGCTCCAGGGGAGACGCCTATGGCTACACCTTC; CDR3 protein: CASSSRGDAYGYTF
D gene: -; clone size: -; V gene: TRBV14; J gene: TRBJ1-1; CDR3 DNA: TGTGCCAGCAGCCAAGCGTGGGGGACTGAAGCTTTCTTT; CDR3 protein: CASSQAWGTEAFF
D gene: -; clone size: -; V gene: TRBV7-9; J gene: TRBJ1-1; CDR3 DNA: TGTGCCAGCAGCTTAAGCGCAGGGGAAGCTTTCTTT; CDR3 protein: CASSLSAGEAFF
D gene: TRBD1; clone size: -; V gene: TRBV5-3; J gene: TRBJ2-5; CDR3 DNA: TGTGCCAGAAATCTACCTACCCGGGACAGGGAGGAGACCCAGTACTTC; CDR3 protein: CARNLPTRDREETQYF
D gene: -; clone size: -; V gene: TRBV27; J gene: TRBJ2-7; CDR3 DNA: TGTGCCAGCAGCTCCCCTAACAAATCGAGGTACGAGCAGTACTTC; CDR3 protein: CASSSPNKSRYEQYF
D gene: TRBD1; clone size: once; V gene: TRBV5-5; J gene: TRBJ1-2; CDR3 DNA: TGTGCCAGCAGCTTGTTCCAGGGGGGAAACTATGGCTACACCTTC; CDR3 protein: CASSLFQGGNYGYTF
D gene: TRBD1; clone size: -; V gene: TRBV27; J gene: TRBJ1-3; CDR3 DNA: TGTGCCAGCAGTAGGACAGGGAACTCTGGAAACACCATATATTTT; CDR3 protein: CASSRTGNSGNTIYF
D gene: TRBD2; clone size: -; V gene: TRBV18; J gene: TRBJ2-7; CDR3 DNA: TGTGCCAGCTCACCACCGGAAGCGGGAGGGCCAGGGTACGAGCAGTACTTC; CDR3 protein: CASSPPEAGGPGYEQYF
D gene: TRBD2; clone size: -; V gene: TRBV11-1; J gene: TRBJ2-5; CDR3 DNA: TGTGCCAGCAGCTTAGGACTAGCGGCAGAGACCCAGTACTTC; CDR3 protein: CASSLGLAAETQYF
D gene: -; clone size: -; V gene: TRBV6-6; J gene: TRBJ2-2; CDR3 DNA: TGTGCCAGCCTAGAGCAGGGTTGGGCCGGGGAGCTGTTTTTT; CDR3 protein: CASLEQGWAGELFF
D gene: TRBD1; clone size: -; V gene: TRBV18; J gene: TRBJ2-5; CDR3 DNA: TGTGCCAGCTCACCATCGACAGGGTTAGGAGAGACCCAGTACTTC; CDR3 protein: CASSPSTGLGETQYF
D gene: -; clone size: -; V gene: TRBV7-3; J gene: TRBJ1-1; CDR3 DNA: TGTGCCAGCACCCAAACGAGGTCCGAGGGGCGGGTTGCTGAAGCTTTCTTT; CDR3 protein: CASTQTRSEGRVAEAFF
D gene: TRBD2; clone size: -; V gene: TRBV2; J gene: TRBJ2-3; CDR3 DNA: TGTGCCAGCCTTTGGGCGGGGGGCACAGATACGCAGTATTTT; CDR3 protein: CASLWAGGTDTQYF
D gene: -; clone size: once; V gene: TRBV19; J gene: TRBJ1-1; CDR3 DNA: TGTGCCAGTAGTAAACACATAACGAACACTGAAGCTTTCTTT; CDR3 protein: CASSKHITNTEAFF
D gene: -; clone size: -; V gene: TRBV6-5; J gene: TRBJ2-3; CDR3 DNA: TGTGCCAGCACCGTGGAGGCCCAGGGTACGCAGTATTTT; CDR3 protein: CASTVEAQGTQYF
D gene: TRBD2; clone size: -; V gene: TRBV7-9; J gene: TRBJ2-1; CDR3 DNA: TGTGCCAGCAGCTTTGGGCGGGAGCCCTACAATGAGCAGTTCTTC; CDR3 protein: CASSFGREPYNEQFF
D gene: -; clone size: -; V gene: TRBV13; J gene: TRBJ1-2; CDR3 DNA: TGTGCCAGCAGCCCCAGCGGCCCCCATGGCTACACCTTC; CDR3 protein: CASSPSGPHGYTF
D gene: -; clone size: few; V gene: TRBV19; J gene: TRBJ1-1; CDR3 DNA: TGTGCCAGTAGACTGGCGGGAAGGAGGGACACTGAAGCTTTCTTT; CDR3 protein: CASRLAGRRDTEAFF
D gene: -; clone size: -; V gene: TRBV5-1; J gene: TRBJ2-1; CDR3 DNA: TGCGCCAGCAGTCAAAACAGGGATGGGGTGCAGTTCTTC; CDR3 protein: CASSQNRDGVQFF
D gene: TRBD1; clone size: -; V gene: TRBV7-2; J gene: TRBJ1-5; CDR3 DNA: TGTGCCAGCAGCCTAACAGGGGATCAGCCCCAGCATTTT; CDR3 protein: CASSLTGDQPQHF
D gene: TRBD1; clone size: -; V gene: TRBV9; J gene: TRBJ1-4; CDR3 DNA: TGTGCCAGCAGCGTAGGGGACAGGGGTAATGAAAAACTGTTTTTT; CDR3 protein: CASSVGDRGNEKLFF
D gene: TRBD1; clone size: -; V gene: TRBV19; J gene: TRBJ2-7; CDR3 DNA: TGTGCCAGTAGTATGAACAGGGGTGGTGAGCAGTACTTC; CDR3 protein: CASSMNRGGEQYF
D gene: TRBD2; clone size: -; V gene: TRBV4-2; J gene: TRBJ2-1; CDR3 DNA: TGTGCCAGCAGCCAAGAGGGGCAACTAGCGGGCTACAATGAGCAGTTCTTC; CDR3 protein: CASSQEGQLAGYNEQFF
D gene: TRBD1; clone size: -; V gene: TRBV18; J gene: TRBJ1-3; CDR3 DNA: TGTGCCAGCTCACCAGGACAGGGGTTCGGTAGAGGAAACACCATATATTTT; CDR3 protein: CASSPGQGFGRGNTIYF
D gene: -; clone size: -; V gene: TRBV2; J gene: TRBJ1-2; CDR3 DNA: TGTGCCAGCAGTGAATTGAGTGATGGCTACACCTTC; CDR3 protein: CASSELSDGYTF
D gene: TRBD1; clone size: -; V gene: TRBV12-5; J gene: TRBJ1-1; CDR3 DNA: TGTGCTAGTGGTTTCGGGGACAGGGTGTCCCAAGCTTTCTTT; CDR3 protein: CASGFGDRVSQAFF
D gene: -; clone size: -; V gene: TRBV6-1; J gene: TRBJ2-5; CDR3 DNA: TGTGCCAGCAAAGGGATCTCCCAAGAGACCCAGTACTTC; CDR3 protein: CASKGISQETQYF
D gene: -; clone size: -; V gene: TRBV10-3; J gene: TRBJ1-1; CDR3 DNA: TGTGCCATCAGTGCACAGGGTTTGGCTTTCTTT; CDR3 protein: CAISAQGLAFF
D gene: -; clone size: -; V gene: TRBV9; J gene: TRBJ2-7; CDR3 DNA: TGTGCCAGCAGCGCCGATAGAGGAGCTGACTACGAGCAGTACTTC; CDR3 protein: CASSADRGADYEQYF
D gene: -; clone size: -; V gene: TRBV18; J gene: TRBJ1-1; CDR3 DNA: TGTGCCAGCTCACCTCCGAATGGGATCGGAGCTTTCTTT; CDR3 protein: CASSPPNGIGAFF
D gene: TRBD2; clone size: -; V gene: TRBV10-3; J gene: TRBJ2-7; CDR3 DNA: TGTGCCATCAGTGAGTACGCGCGGGAGGCCCTGGAGCAGTACTTC; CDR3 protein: CAISEYAREALEQYF
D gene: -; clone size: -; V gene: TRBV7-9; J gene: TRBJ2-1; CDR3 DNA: TGTGCCAGCAGCTTAGTCTCTCAGCTGGGCCTGATCTACAATGAGCAGTTCTTC; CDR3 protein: CASSLVSQLGLIYNEQFF
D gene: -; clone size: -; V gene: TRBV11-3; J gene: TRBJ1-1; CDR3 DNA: TGTGCCAGCAGCAGACACCTGAACACTGAAGCTTTCTTT; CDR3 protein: CASSRHLNTEAFF
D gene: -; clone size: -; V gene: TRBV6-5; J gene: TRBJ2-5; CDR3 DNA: TGTGCCAGCAGTTCCTTCCCCCCAGAGACCCAGTACTTC; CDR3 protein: CASSSFPPETQYF
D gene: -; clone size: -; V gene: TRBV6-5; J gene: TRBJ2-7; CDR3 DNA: TGTGCCAGCAGGAACACTAGAGCCATCTACGAGCAGTACTTC; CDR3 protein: CASRNTRAIYEQYF
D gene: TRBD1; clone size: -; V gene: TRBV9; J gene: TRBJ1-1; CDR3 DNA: TGTGCCAGCAGCGTATTGGGAGGGGGCGAGTTGTACACTGAAGCTTTCTTT; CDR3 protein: CASSVLGGGELYTEAFF
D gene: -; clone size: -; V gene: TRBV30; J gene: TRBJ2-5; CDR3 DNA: TGTGCCTGGGCTCCCACAACGGGAGAGACCCAGTACTTC; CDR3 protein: CAWAPTTGETQYF
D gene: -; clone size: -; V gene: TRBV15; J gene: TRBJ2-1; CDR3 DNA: TGTGCCACCAGAAACGCCCCCCACAGGGTGAATGAGCAGTTCTTC; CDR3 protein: CATRNAPHRVNEQFF
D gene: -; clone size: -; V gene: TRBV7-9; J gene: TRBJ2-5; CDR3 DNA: TGTGCCAGCACCTCGAGGACAGAAGAGACCCAGTACTTC; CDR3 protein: CASTSRTEETQYF
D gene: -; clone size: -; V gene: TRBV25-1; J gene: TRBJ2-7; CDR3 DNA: TGTGCCAGCAGCTGGGACTACGAGCAGTACTTC; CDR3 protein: CASSWDYEQYF
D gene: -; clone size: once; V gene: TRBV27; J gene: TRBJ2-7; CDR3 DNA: TGTGCCAGCAGTTTTCGGTCAGGGACTCGCGAGCAGTACTTC; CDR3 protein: CASSFRSGTREQYF
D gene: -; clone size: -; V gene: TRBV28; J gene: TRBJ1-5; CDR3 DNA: TGTGCCAGCAGTCCGGGACTGTACCCTTTAGGGCCCCAGCATTTT; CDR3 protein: CASSPGLYPLGPQHF